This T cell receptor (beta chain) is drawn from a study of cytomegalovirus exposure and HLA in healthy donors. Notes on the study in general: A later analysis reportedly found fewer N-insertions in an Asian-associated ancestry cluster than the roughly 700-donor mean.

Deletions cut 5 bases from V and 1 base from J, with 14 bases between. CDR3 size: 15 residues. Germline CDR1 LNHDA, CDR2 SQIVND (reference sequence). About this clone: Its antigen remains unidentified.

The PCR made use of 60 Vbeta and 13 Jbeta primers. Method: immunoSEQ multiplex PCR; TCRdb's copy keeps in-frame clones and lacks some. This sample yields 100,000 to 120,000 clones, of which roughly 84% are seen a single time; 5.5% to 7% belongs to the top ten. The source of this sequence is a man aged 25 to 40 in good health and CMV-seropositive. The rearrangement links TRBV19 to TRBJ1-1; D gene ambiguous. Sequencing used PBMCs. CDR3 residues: CASSPHHGANTEAFF. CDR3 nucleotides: TGTGCCAGTAGTCCCCACCATGGAGCGAACACTGAAGCTTTCTTT. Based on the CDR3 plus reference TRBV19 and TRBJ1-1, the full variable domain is DGGITQSPKYLFRKEGQNVTLSCEQNLNHDAMYWYRQDPGQGLRLIYYSQIVNDFQKGDIAEGYSVSREKKESFPLTVTSAQKNPTAFYLCASSPHHGANTEAFFGQGTRLTVV.